This T cell receptor (beta chain) was observed in a study of CD8 T cells in Susac syndrome. V lost 8 bases and J lost 4, with 14 bases in between. From germline, CDR1 is SQVTM and CDR2 ANQGSEA. This CDR3 region has 12 residues. Reverse transcription of about 0.5 to 1 ug RNA used random hexamers. TCRdb re-called the immunoSEQ multiplex PCR reads through MiXCR, storing one row per CDR3 protein. Among more than 150,000 distinct CDR3 sequences listed, 85% to 95% were seen once. The specimen sequenced was CD4+ T cells from PBMCs. The clonotype was recovered from a human donor with Susac syndrome. V gene TRBV29-1 combines with J gene TRBJ1-2; D unclear. CDR3 coding DNA: TGCAGCTCCTCAGGACCGGCCTATGGCTACACCTTC. As protein: CSSSGPAYGYTF.